These 17 T cell receptor beta chains came from one sample sequenced in a study of Graves' ophthalmopathy and Graves' hyperthyroidism. RNA served as the template for amplifying TCR beta CDR3 regions. Following a first-round RT-PCR that used HTBI primers, a second-round multiplex PCR was carried out. Each CDR3 protein is one row after TCRdb ran MiXCR on the multiplex PCR reads. The sample records around 43,000 distinct CDR3 sequences, roughly half being singletons. The material sequenced was peripheral blood. The receptors here all came from an adult man with Graves' ophthalmopathy.

This clonotype was seen at least ten times. V gene TRBV6-5 combines with J gene TRBJ1-2; the D gene is possibly TRBD1 (5 bases). CDR1 and CDR2 (germline): MNHEY, SVGAGI. Trimming removed 7 bases at V and 7 bases at J, with 10 bases between. This CDR3 contains 11 residues. The CDR3 nucleotides are TGTGCCAGCACCCAGGGACGTGGCTACACCTTC. Translation gives CASTQGRGYTF.

The V call is TRBV2, the J call TRBJ2-7; 8 nucleotides align to TRBD1. The CDR3 runs 18 residues. Germline-derived CDR1 and CDR2 are SNHLY and FYNNEI. The V segment lost 3 bases and the J segment 4 bases; nucleotides outside the gene matches: 17. CDR3 coding DNA: TGTGCCAGCAGTGATGAAGTCACAGGGGGGCAGGGGAGGTACGAGCAGTACTTC. This encodes CASSDEVTGGQGRYEQYF.

CDR3 in amino acids: CASSRTSGRSYEQYF. The CDR3 DNA sequence: TGTGCCAGTAGTAGGACTAGCGGGAGGTCCTACGAGCAGTACTTC. The chain carries TRBV19 and TRBJ2-7, with 14 bases aligning to TRBD2. Per the germline V gene, CDR1 is LNHDA and CDR2 is SQIVND (reference sequence). The ends lost 4 bases at V and 1 base at J; junction bases unmatched: 0. The length of the CDR3 is 15 residues.

This clonotype appeared many times. V usage is TRBV11-2 and J usage is TRBJ2-6; D call uncertain. The CDR3 is made up of 14 amino acids. V lost 3 bases, J lost 4 bases, and 7 bases lay in between. Germline loops: CDR1 SGHAT, CDR2 FQNNGV. Here the CDR3 reads CASSFRTGANVLTF. For the CDR3, the DNA is TGTGCCAGCAGCTTCCGAACAGGGGCCAACGTCCTGACTTTC.

Points on this clonotype: Sequence at one end of the junction differs from germline and may be a read error. The chain links TRBV2 to TRBJ2-5; TRBD2 matches at 9 bases. The germline V gene encodes CDR1 SNHLY and CDR2 FYNNEI. The CDR3 runs 17 residues. Here the CDR3 DNA reads TGTGCCTGCAAGGCCGACCGAGCGGGGGGCTACCAAGAGACTCAGTACTTC. Encoded protein: CACKADRAGGYQETQYF.

Ten or more counts support this clonotype. This rearrangement joins TRBV2 to TRBJ2-3; D is unclear. There are 10 residues in the CDR3. V was cut by 10 bases and J by 4 bases, with 6 bases left in between. CDR1 and CDR2 (germline): SNHLY, FYNNEI. This CDR3 is CATEPDTQYF. The DNA of the CDR3 is TGTGCCACCGAGCCAGATACGCAGTATTTT.

At least ten counts were recorded for this clonotype. A much larger clone differs by one base, so this may be a read error. This CDR3 is CASSWDRGTQYF. The CDR3 DNA reads as TGTGCCAGCAGTTGGGACAGGGGGACCCAGTACTTC. The rearrangement joins TRBV6-6 to TRBJ2-5, with TRBD1 matching 10 bases. V gave up 4 bases and J gave up 7 bases; unmatched junction bases: 0. The germline V gene encodes CDR1 MNHNY and CDR2 SVGAGI (reference sequence). There are 12 residues in the CDR3.

The chain combines TRBV7-9 with TRBJ2-7, with D maybe TRBD2 (6 bases). Per germline, CDR1 SEHNR and CDR2 FQNEAQ (reference sequence). The CDR3 is 17 amino acids. V was cut by 5 bases and J by 4 bases, with 24 bases left in between. This chain's CDR3 is CASSQVLPGRSVYEQYV. The CDR3 DNA is TGTGCCAGCAGCCAAGTACTGCCGGGGAGGAGCGTGTACGAGCAGTACGTC.

The chain recombines TRBV4-1 with TRBJ2-7, with 10 bases aligning to TRBD2. With V trimmed by 0 bases and J by 5 bases, 7 bases remained unmatched. Germline V gene lookup returns CDR1 MGHRA and CDR2 YSYEKL. CDR3 size: 16 residues. Here the CDR3 DNA reads TGCGCCAGCAGCCAAGATGGGACTAGCGTGGGCGACGAGCAGTACTTC. Amino acids: CASSQDGTSVGDEQYF.

The rearrangement links TRBV20-1 to TRBJ2-1; 7 bases agree with TRBD1. This CDR3 region has 15 residues. Germline V CDR1 and CDR2: DFQATT, SNEGSKA (reference sequence). Germline trimming cut 6 bases from V and 5 bases from J; bases unmatched to any gene: 13. Here the CDR3 DNA reads TGCAGTGCCAGCAGAAAGGGGGACAGCCACAATGAGCAGTTCTTC. Translation gives CSASRKGDSHNEQFF.

The chain carries TRBV7-9 and TRBJ2-1; possibly TRBD2 for D (6 bases). V lost 6 bases and J lost 9, with 33 bases in between. Germline V CDR1 and CDR2: SEHNR, FQNEAQ (reference sequence). The CDR3 runs 19 residues. CDR3 in DNA: TGTGCCAGCAGGGAGGGGCGTCACCGGGGAGCGGAAAGATTGGGTGAGCAGTTCTTC. Encoded protein: CASREGRHRGAERLGEQFF.

This clonotype was recorded at least ten times. The rearrangement links TRBV6-6 to TRBJ2-1; 12 bases align to TRBD2. This CDR3 region has 16 residues. V lost 6 bases to trimming and J lost 4 bases; unmatched junction nucleotides: 7. Germline CDR1 MNHNY, CDR2 SVGAGI (reference sequence). The CDR3 DNA reads as TGTGCCAGCAGCCCTCCTAGCGGGAGGGCTTACAATGAGCAGTTCTTC. Amino acid sequence: CASSPPSGRAYNEQFF.

With respect to this clonotype: Without the conserved terminal phenylalanine or tryptophan, this CDR3 likely stems from a read error. The V gene is TRBV25-1, the J gene TRBJ2-2, with a possible D match to TRBD2 (5 bases). CDR3 length equals 13 residues. Germline loops: CDR1 MGHDK, CDR2 SYGVNS. DNA of the CDR3: TGTGCTAGCAGCCGGGGAAACACCGGGGAGCTGTTTTTA. Protein sequence: CASSRGNTGELFL.

By share of the sample, this clonotype is medium-sized. The rearrangement joins TRBV2 to TRBJ2-3; D unclear. Germline-derived CDR1 and CDR2 are SNHLY and FYNNEI. V lost 6 bases and J lost 2, with 6 bases in between. The CDR3 contains 12 residues. The CDR3 sequence is CASRTYTDTQYF. CDR3 DNA: TGTGCCAGCAGGACTTACACAGATACGCAGTATTTT.

The rearrangement uses TRBV9 and TRBJ2-2; TRBD1 might be the D (6 bases). V was cut by 5 bases and J by 8 bases, with 16 bases left in between. The CDR3 runs to 14 residues. Germline V gene sequence: CDR1 SGDLS, CDR2 YYNGEE. For the CDR3, the DNA is TGTGCCAGCAGTGACATCTCCGGGACAGGGGAGCTGTTTTTT. This translates into CASSDISGTGELFF. Together with reference TRBV9 and TRBJ2-2, the CDR3 gives the full variable domain: DSGVTQTPKHLITATGQRVTLRCSPRSGDLSVYWYQQSLDQGLQFLIQYYNGEERAKGNILERFSAQQFPDLHSELNLSSLELGDSALYFCASSDISGTGELFFGEGSRLTVL.

This clonotype is medium-sized in the sample. The rearrangement links TRBV29-1 to TRBJ2-7; D may correspond to TRBD1 or TRBD2 (5 bases each). This CDR3 comprises 13 residues. Trimming shortened V by 3 bases and J by 2 bases, and 11 bases separated the two germline ends. Germline V gene lookup returns CDR1 SQVTM and CDR2 ANQGSEA. CDR3 loop: CSVEGDGTYEQYF. CDR3 DNA sequence: TGCAGCGTTGAGGGGGACGGGACCTACGAGCAGTACTTC.

This clonotype has ten or more counts. The V and J genes are TRBV7-8 and TRBJ2-1; D tentatively reads TRBD1 or TRBD2 (5 bases each). This CDR3 is built from 17 residues. Germline V gene sequence: CDR1 SGHVS, CDR2 FQNEAQ. V dropped 3 bases and J dropped 4 bases, with 19 bases sitting between them. The CDR3, as DNA: TGTGCCAGCAGCTTGGGCCCGGGGCAGGATTATTACAATGAGCAGTTCTTC. Its protein product is CASSLGPGQDYYNEQFF.